These 10 T cell receptor beta chains came from one sample sequenced in a study of cytomegalovirus exposure and HLA in healthy donors. Primers for the PCR totalled 60 Vbeta and 13 Jbeta. Here immunoSEQ multiplex PCR was the method, and the copy in TCRdb shows in-frame clones only, minus some. With approximately 170,000 clones in the sample, the ten largest clones hold around 0.8%. Sequenced: PBMCs. All receptors come from a woman between 18 and 29 years old in good health and CMV-seropositive.

The CDR3 DNA reads TGTGCCAGCAGCTTAGAAGGGGGCGGCGGAAACACCATATATTTT. This encodes CASSLEGGGGNTIYF. The chain employs TRBV11-2 and TRBJ1-3; 7 nucleotides agree with TRBD1. Germline V lookup: CDR1 SGHAT, CDR2 FQNNGV. The junction had 3 bases not matched to a gene; V was cut back by 0 bases and J by 4 bases. The CDR3 has 15 amino acids.

The rearrangement uses TRBV6-1 and TRBJ2-3; D might be TRBD1 (5 bases). With 3 bases removed from V and 2 bases from J, the gap between germline ends came to 9 bases. This CDR3 region has 14 residues. CDR1 and CDR2 (germline): MNHNS, SASEGT. CDR3 DNA: TGTGCCAGCAGTGAGCAGGGTTCCACAGATACGCAGTATTTT. It codes for CASSEQGSTDTQYF.

The chain employs TRBV4-1 and TRBJ1-1, with TRBD1 as a possible D gene (5 bases). Per germline, CDR1 MGHRA and CDR2 YSYEKL. The ends were cut back, 1 base at V and 7 bases at J, with 10 bases in the middle. CDR3 length: 13 residues. Written as DNA, the CDR3 is TGCGCCAGCAGCCAAGTTCAGGACAATGAAGCTTTCTTT. Translating it yields CASSQVQDNEAFF.

The V and J genes are TRBV7-9 and TRBJ2-3, with 7 bases fitting TRBD2. The germline V gene encodes CDR1 SEHNR and CDR2 FQNEAQ (reference sequence). J lost 4 bases, V lost 5 bases, and 18 bases had no gene match. The CDR3 loop spans 18 amino acids. The CDR3 reads CASSLLGWLTGGADTQYF. The CDR3 DNA is TGTGCCAGCAGCCTATTAGGATGGCTGACGGGAGGAGCAGATACGCAGTATTTT.

The J gene is TRBJ1-3, the V gene TRBV4-1; 7 bases line up with TRBD1. This CDR3 region has 18 residues. The germline CDR1 and CDR2 sequences are MGHRA and YSYEKL. Trimming removed 1 base from V and 2 bases from J; junction bases left unmatched: 11. CDR3 sequence reads: CASSQGRTGPDPGNTIYF. The CDR3 region has the DNA TGCGCCAGCAGCCAAGGCCGGACAGGACCAGACCCTGGAAACACCATATATTTT.

The chain joins TRBV10-3 to TRBJ2-1, with 8 nucleotides matching TRBD2. CDR3 length: 13 residues. Germline CDR1 is ENHRY and CDR2 is SYGVKD. J was trimmed by 6 bases and V by 6 bases; bases with no gene match: 4. The CDR3 region is CAIRISGVNEQFF. In DNA, the CDR3 is TGTGCCATCAGGATTAGCGGGGTCAATGAGCAGTTCTTC.

Here the CDR3 reads CASSTRQGNGYTF. The DNA of the CDR3 is TGTGCCAGCAGCACAAGGCAGGGGAATGGCTACACCTTC. The chain combines TRBV5-5 with TRBJ1-2; TRBD1 is a possible D gene (6 bases). The CDR3 spans 13 residues. V was cut by 4 bases and J by 6 bases, with 13 bases left in between. Germline V gene sequence: CDR1 SGHKS, CDR2 YYEKEE (reference sequence).

Note on this clone: One junction end disagrees with the germline gene, perhaps due to a read error. V usage is TRBV7-8 and J usage is TRBJ1-5; 7 bases map to TRBD1. The CDR3 has 17 amino acids. Per the germline V gene, CDR1 is SGHVS and CDR2 is FQNEAQ. The DNA for the CDR3 is TGTGCCAGCAGTTTAGACAGGGTGGTCTATAGCAATCAGCCCCAGCATTTT. Translation gives CASSLDRVVYSNQPQHF.

In DNA form, the CDR3 reads TGCGCCAGCAGCTTGGAAGGGGGATATGGAAACACCATATATTTT. Translation: CASSLEGGYGNTIYF. The J gene is TRBJ1-3, the V gene TRBV5-1, with a weak D call TRBD1 (6 bases). Germline CDR1 reads SGHRS; CDR2 reads YFSETQ. V lost 0 bases to trimming and J lost 3 bases, with 10 bases between them. CDR3 length: 15 amino acids.

The chain carries TRBV19 and TRBJ2-6, with TRBD1 matching 10 bases. The CDR3 loop spans 18 amino acids. The V segment lost 5 bases and the J segment 1 base; nucleotides outside the gene matches: 8. The V gene's germline CDR1 is LNHDA and CDR2 SQIVND (reference sequence). CDR3 sequence (DNA): TGTGCCAGTAGTTCTCACCGGGACAGGGGATCTGGGGCCAACGTCCTGACTTTC. Its protein product is CASSSHRDRGSGANVLTF.